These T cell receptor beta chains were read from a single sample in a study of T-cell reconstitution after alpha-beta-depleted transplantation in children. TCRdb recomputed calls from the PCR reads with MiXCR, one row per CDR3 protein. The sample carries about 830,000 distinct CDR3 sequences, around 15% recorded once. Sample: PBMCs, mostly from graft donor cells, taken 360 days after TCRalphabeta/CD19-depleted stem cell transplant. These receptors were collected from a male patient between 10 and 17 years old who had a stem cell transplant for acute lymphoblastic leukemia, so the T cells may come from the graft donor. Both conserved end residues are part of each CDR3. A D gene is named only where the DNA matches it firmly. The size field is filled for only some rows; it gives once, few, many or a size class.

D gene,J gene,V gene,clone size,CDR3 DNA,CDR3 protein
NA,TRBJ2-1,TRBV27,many,TGTGCCAGCAGTTGGTCCGGGTCCCTCAATGAGCAGTTCTTC,CASSWSGSLNEQFF
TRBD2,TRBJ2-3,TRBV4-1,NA,TGCGCCAGCGGCATCCTGCCCGGGAGGAAAGATACGCAGTATTTT,CASGILPGRKDTQYF
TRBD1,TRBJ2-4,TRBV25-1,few,TGTGCCAGCAGTGAGGTCGGGACAGGGTTCACCAAAAACATTCAGTACTTC,CASSEVGTGFTKNIQYF
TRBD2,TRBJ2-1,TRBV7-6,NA,TGTGCCAGCAGAGGTTTAGCGGGAGGCGCCAATGAGCAGTTCTTC,CASRGLAGGANEQFF
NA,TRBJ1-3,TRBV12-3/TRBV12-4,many,TGTGCCAGCAGTTTAGGGCACTCTGGAAACACCATATATTTT,CASSLGHSGNTIYF
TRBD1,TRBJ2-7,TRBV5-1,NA,TGCGCCAGCAGCTTGGCCCCGGACAGGGGCTACGAGCAGTACTTC,CASSLAPDRGYEQYF
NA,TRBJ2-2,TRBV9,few,TGTGCCAGCAGCGTAGGCACCCTTACCGGGGAGCTGTTTTTT,CASSVGTLTGELFF
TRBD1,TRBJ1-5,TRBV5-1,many,TGCGCCAGCAGCGTTGGACAGGGTGAGAATCAGCCCCAGCATTTT,CASSVGQGENQPQHF
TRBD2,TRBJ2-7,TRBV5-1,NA,TGCGCCAGCAGCTTTGCGGACGGAGCGGGAGGATACGAGCAGTACTTC,CASSFADGAGGYEQYF
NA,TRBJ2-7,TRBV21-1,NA,TGTGCCAGCAGCTCCTGGGGCGGGAGCTCCTACGAGCAGTACTTC,CASSSWGGSSYEQYF
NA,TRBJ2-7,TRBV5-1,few,TGCGCCAGCAGCTTGGATGCTACCAGGGCCTACGAGCAGTACTTC,CASSLDATRAYEQYF
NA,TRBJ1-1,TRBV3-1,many,TGTGCCAGCAGCCAAGGATTACTGGACACTGAAGCTTTCTTT,CASSQGLLDTEAFF
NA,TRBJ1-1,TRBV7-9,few,TGTGCCAGCAGCTTACCTCCTGATATGGTGAACACTGAAGCTTTCTTT,CASSLPPDMVNTEAFF
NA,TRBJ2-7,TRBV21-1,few,TGTGCCAGCAGCAAACCTTGCTACGGGAGTAACTACGAGCAGTACTTC,CASSKPCYGSNYEQYF
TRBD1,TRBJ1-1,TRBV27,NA,TGTGCCAGCAGTGCTGGACAGGGGAGCGTCGAAGCTTTCTTT,CASSAGQGSVEAFF
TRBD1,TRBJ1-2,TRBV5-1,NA,TGCGCCAGCAGCTTGGCTGAGACAGGGGTAAACTATGGCTACACCTTC,CASSLAETGVNYGYTF
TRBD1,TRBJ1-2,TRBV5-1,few,TGCGCCAGCAGCTTGGTGAGAGGGGGCGGCTATGGCTACACCTTC,CASSLVRGGGYGYTF
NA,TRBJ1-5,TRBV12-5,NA,TGTGCTAGTGGTTTAAGGGACGTATATCAGCCCCAGCATTTT,CASGLRDVYQPQHF
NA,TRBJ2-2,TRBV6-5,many,TGTGCCAGCAGGCCCATAAGCACCGGGGAGCTGTTTTTT,CASRPISTGELFF
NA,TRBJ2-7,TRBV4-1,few,TGCGCCAGCAGCCAAGGAGCGGGCCCCTACGAGCAGTACTTC,CASSQGAGPYEQYF
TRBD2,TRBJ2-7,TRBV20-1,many,TGCAGTGCCTCGACTAGCGTCTACGAGCAGTACTTC,CSASTSVYEQYF
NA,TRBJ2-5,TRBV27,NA,TGTGCCAGCAGTTTATGGGGGGGGCGAGAGACCCAGTACTTC,CASSLWGGRETQYF
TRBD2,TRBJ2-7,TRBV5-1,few,TGCGCCAGCACCCCCCGGGGAGGGGCCTACGAGCAGTACTTC,CASTPRGGAYEQYF
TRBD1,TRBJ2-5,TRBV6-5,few,TGTGCCAGCAGTTCTTACAGGGGAAAGAAAGAGACCCAGTACTTC,CASSSYRGKKETQYF
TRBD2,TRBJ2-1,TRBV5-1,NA,TGCGCCAGCAGCTTTAGTCTGGGGGGGGGCAATGAGCAGTTCTTC,CASSFSLGGGNEQFF
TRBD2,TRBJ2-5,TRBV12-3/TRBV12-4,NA,TGTGCCAGCAGTTTCCCATCAGCGGGATCCTTCGCGGAGACCCAGTACTTC,CASSFPSAGSFAETQYF
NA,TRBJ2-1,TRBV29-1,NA,TGCAGCGTCTCGAGTGGCCCTCACAATGAGCAGTTCTTC,CSVSSGPHNEQFF
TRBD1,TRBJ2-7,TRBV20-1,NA,TGCAGTGCTAGGACAGGGGCGTACGAGCAGTACTTC,CSARTGAYEQYF
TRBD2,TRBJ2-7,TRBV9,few,TGTGCCAGCAGCGTAGAATGGGGACTATCCTACGAGCAGTACTTC,CASSVEWGLSYEQYF
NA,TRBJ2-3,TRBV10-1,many,TGCGCCAGCAGACAGGCGGGCACAGATACGCAGTATTTT,CASRQAGTDTQYF
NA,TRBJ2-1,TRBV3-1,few,TGTGCCAGCAGCCAATTGAGTCCAAACAATGAGCAGTTCTTC,CASSQLSPNNEQFF
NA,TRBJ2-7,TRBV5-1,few,TGCGCCAGCAGCTTGGAAGGGATCTACGAGCAGTACTTC,CASSLEGIYEQYF
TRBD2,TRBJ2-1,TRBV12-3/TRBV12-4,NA,TGTGCCAGCAGGGATCCGGGACTAGGGGCTGGTGAGCAGTTCTTC,CASRDPGLGAGEQFF
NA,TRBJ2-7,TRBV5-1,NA,TGCGCCAGCAGCTCCGAATCCTACGAGCAGTACTTC,CASSSESYEQYF
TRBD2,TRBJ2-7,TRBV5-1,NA,TGCGCCAGCAGACAAGGACTAGCGGAATCCTACGAGCAGTACTTC,CASRQGLAESYEQYF
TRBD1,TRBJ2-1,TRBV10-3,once,TGTGCCATCAGTGTTGTAGGGACAGGGGTTTACAATGAGCAGTTCTTC,CAISVVGTGVYNEQFF
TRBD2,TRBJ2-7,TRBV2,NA,TGTGCCAGCAGTGAAGGGACTAGCGGGATCACCTACGAGCAGTACTTC,CASSEGTSGITYEQYF
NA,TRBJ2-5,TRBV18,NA,TGTGCCAGCTCACTCCACACGAACGGAGAGACCCAGTACTTC,CASSLHTNGETQYF
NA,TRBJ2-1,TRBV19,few,TGTGCCAGTAAACCACAGGAGGCAGGACGCAATGAGCAGTTCTTC,CASKPQEAGRNEQFF
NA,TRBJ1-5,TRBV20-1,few,TGCAGTGCTGCTGACAGGAGGGGGGTAAGGTCCCGCAATCAGCCCCAGCATTTT,CSAADRRGVRSRNQPQHF
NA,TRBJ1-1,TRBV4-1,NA,TGCGCCAGCAGCCAAGAGAGGTGGGCAGGGTTGAACACTGAAGCTTTCTTT,CASSQERWAGLNTEAFF
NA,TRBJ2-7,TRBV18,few,TGTGCCAGCTCACCACTAAAGACGGACTACGAGCAGTACTTC,CASSPLKTDYEQYF
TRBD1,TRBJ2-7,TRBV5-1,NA,TGCGCCAGCAGCATGCCGAACCGGGACAGGGGGCTCTACGAGCAGTACTTC,CASSMPNRDRGLYEQYF
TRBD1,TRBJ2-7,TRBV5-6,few,TGTGCCAGCAGCTTGGTGAGCGGACAGGGTTACTACGAGCAGTACTTC,CASSLVSGQGYYEQYF
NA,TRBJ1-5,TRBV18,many,TGTGCCAGCAGTCCTCAGGGAGGCAATCAGCCCCAGCATTTT,CASSPQGGNQPQHF
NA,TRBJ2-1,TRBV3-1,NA,TGTGCCAGCAGCCAGGGACCCACGGGCACCTTC,CASSQGPTGTF
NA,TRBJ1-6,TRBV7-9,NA,TGTGCCAGCAGCCTACTTTATGGCCCTTCACCCCTCCACTTT,CASSLLYGPSPLHF
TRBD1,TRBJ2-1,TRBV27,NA,TGTGCCAGCAGGCGAAGGACAGGGGGAACTTACGATGAGCAGTTCTTC,CASRRRTGGTYDEQFF
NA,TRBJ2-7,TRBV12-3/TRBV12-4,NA,TGTGCCAGCAGCGTACACGGGTACGAGCAGTACTTC,CASSVHGYEQYF
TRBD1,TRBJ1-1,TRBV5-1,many,TGCGCCAGCAGCTTCAGGGGGTCCACTGAAGCTTTCTTT,CASSFRGSTEAFF
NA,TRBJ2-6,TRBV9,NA,TGTGCCAGCAGCGTAGAAATTAGTAGGAGGGCGGGGGCCAACGTCCTGACTTTC,CASSVEISRRAGANVLTF
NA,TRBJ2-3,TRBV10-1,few,TGCGCCAGCAGCCGGGATCCATTCACAGATACGCAGTATTTT,CASSRDPFTDTQYF
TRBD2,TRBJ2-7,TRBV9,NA,TGTGCCAGCAGCTTTGGACTAGCGGGAGGAGGTCTTTACGAGCAGTACTTC,CASSFGLAGGGLYEQYF
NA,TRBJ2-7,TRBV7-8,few,TGTGCCAGCAGCTTGCTTGACCACGAGCAGTACTTC,CASSLLDHEQYF
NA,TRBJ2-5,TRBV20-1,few,TGCAGTGCTTCTAGACCCCAATGGGAGACCCAGTACTTC,CSASRPQWETQYF
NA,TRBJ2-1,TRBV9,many,TGTGCCAGCAGCGAGGGACGGAGCTCCTACAATGAGCAGTTCTTC,CASSEGRSSYNEQFF